These 2 T cell receptor beta chains came from one sample sequenced in a study of shared clonotypes between healthy human individuals. Profiled with immunoSEQ multiplex PCR; TCRdb holds only in-frame clones, not every one. The sample has roughly 300,000 clones, 73% seen once. The sequencing input was memory CD4+ T cells sorted from blood. Subset specified: CD45RA-negative fraction. These receptor sequences come from a man aged 25 to 40 in good health.

This sequence joins TRBV5-4 and TRBJ2-1; perhaps TRBD2 as D (6 bases). This CDR3 is 15 amino acids long. Trimming pared 2 bases from V and 8 bases from J, leaving 17 bases between. Germline assignment: CDR1 SGHNT and CDR2 YYREEE (reference sequence). For the CDR3, the DNA is TGTGCCAGCAGCTTCCGGGACTTCAACGCGGATGAGCAGTTCTTC. Translating gives CASSFRDFNADEQFF.

In its sample, this clone was seen once. CDR3 nucleotide sequence: TGTGCCAGCAGCCCTGCTAGCGGGAAGGATACGCAGTATTTT. It is translated as CASSPASGKDTQYF. V is TRBV5-4 and J is TRBJ2-3; 9 nucleotides line up with TRBD2. The length of the CDR3 is 14 residues. The junction had 6 bases not matched to a gene; V was cut back by 4 bases and J by 6 bases. Germline CDR1 is SGHNT and CDR2 is YYREEE (reference sequence).